This T cell receptor (beta chain) is drawn from a study of T-cell reconstitution after alpha-beta-depleted transplantation in children (dated by TCRdb to 2016 to 2017). Turning to the overall study: Using TCR repertoire profiling, the study followed T-cell immune reconstitution in a quantitative way in children after TCRalphabeta/CD19-depleted allogeneic hematopoietic cell transplantation. Study-level results and caveats: The apparently early recovery of alphabetaT-cell counts about two months after transplant reportedly depended on only several hundred rapidly expanded clones that came from non-depleted graft cells. Over subsequent months, a decline in hyperexpanded clone frequencies was noted, and after one year, T-cell counts and TCRbeta diversity were mostly ascribed to newly produced T cells. In some patients, high TCRbeta diversity at day 60 was attributed to recipient T cells and intrathymic progenitors that had survived conditioning.

The treatment or condition label, read with the paper, signifies: allogeneic hematopoietic cell transplantation with graft depleted of TCRalphabeta T cells and CD19 B cells. TCRalphabeta/CD19-depleted allogeneic hematopoietic cell grafts were given to the transplant recipients, all of whom were children. This clonotype was detected ten times or more. What this receptor recognizes is not known. Base qualities were left out, and no much larger clone turns up one base away. The CDR3 spans 12 residues, from the cysteine through the phenylalanine. The entry retains the CDR3 DNA only, 36 bases that are in frame from base 1. Deletion took 8 bases off V and 7 bases off J, with a span of 14 bases between the germline ends. CDR1 and CDR2 (MNHEY, SMNVEV) derive from the germline V gene (reference sequence). The library came from PCR. Sequencing relied on an Illumina HiSeq 2500. To normalize quantification of the TCRbeta repertoire, the TCR libraries were built with molecular barcoding that relied on unique molecular identifiers. TCRdb redid the processing of the public reads, applying fastp at Q25 and MiXCR, and retained in-frame beta chains. Entries that share a CDR3 protein sequence are merged under the most common genes and DNA. Recorded for this sample are a few hundred thousand distinct CDR3 sequences; around 7% of them occurred a single time. Approximately 5.7% of the sample comes from the top ten.

The V and J genes are TRBV27 and TRBJ1-1; TRBD1 is possibly the D segment (5 matching bases). The clonotype originates from a boy aged 2 to 10 with acute lymphoblastic leukemia, due to receive a stem cell transplant. The sample was PBMCs, taken before TCRalphabeta/CD19-depleted stem cell transplant. The CDR3 corresponds to CASGTGGVEAFF. The DNA sequence is TGTGCCAGCGGGACGGGCGGGGTTGAAGCTTTCTTT.